The 29 T cell receptor beta chains below were found in one sample sequenced in a study of blood T cell repertoires in COVID-19. Sequencing used immunoSEQ multiplex PCR; TCRdb keeps in-frame clones, though not all of them. The sample has under 200,000 clones, nearly 90% seen once. The sample comprised peripheral blood. These receptors came from a man in his sixties with active or convalescent COVID-19.

The genes are TRBV6-5 and TRBJ2-7; 11 nucleotides align to TRBD2. There are 12 residues in the CDR3. V shed 8 bases, J shed 3 bases, and the junction held 0 bases outside the gene matches. Germline CDR1 MNHEY, CDR2 SVGAGI. CDR3 bases: TGTGCCAGCGGGACTAGCGGCTACGAGCAGTACTTC. Protein: CASGTSGYEQYF.

This clone appeared once. The V gene is TRBV4-1, the J gene TRBJ1-5, with a tentative D call TRBD1 (5 bases). This CDR3 spans 15 amino acids. Trimming stripped 2 bases from V and 7 bases from J, with 15 bases between. Germline V gene data show CDR1 as MGHRA and CDR2 as YSYEKL. This CDR3 is CASSQPVNGAQPQHF. The CDR3 nucleotides are TGCGCCAGCAGCCAACCCGTTAATGGGGCCCAGCCCCAGCATTTT.

V usage is TRBV5-1 and J usage is TRBJ1-1; D not certain. Trimming left V 1 base short and J 7 bases short, with 8 bases between. CDR1 is SGHRS, CDR2 YFSETQ, per germline. The CDR3 consists of 12 residues. Here the CDR3 reads CASSLSGGEAFF. CDR3 nucleotide sequence: TGCGCCAGCAGCTTGTCCGGTGGTGAAGCTTTCTTT. Variable domain in full (rest from reference TRBV5-1 and TRBJ1-1): KAGVTQTPRYLIKTRGQQVTLSCSPISGHRSVSWYQQTPGQGLQFLFEYFSETQRNKGNFPGRFSGRQFSNSRSEMNVSTLELGDSALYLCASSLSGGEAFFGQGTRLTVV.

The genes are TRBV2 and TRBJ2-1, with a possible D match to TRBD2 (6 bases). The CDR3 has 15 residues. V shed 5 bases and J shed 4 bases, with 15 bases lying between them. Per the germline V gene, CDR1 is SNHLY and CDR2 is FYNNEI. CDR3 sequence: CASSSRGLAYNEQFF. The DNA of the CDR3 is TGTGCCAGCAGTTCTAGGGGACTCGCTTACAATGAGCAGTTCTTC.

The chain carries TRBV5-1 and TRBJ1-2; the D gene is possibly TRBD1 (5 bases). Trimming left V 4 bases short and J 7 bases short, with 20 bases between. CDR3 length: 15 residues. Germline CDR1 and CDR2: SGHRS and YFSETQ. CDR3 in amino acids: CASSPVGGGGFGYTF. The CDR3 region has the DNA TGCGCCAGCAGCCCCGTCGGGGGTGGAGGGTTTGGCTACACCTTC.

The gene calls are TRBV7-3 and TRBJ1-1; D possibly corresponds to TRBD1 (6 bases). Germline CDR1 is SGHTA and CDR2 is FQGTGA. V gave up 1 base and J gave up 5 bases, with 11 bases separating them. This CDR3 comprises 14 residues. For the CDR3, the DNA is TGTGCCAGCAGCTTAAGCAGGGGTGGGACTGAAGCTTTCTTT. It specifies CASSLSRGGTEAFF.

CDR3 amino acids: CASSFLPTRRGADTQYF. CDR3 nucleotides: TGCGCCAGCAGCTTCCTACCTACTCGGCGGGGGGCAGATACGCAGTATTTT. The chain couples TRBV5-1 to TRBJ2-3; 8 bases fit TRBD2. The CDR3 loop spans 17 amino acids. Germline V gene data show CDR1 as SGHRS and CDR2 as YFSETQ. With V trimmed by 2 bases and J by 4 bases, 12 bases remained unmatched.

The chain carries TRBV19 and TRBJ2-2, with a possible D match to TRBD2 (5 bases). Trimming took 4 bases from V and 0 from J, leaving 15 bases between them. The germline CDR1 and CDR2 sequences are LNHDA and SQIVND (reference sequence). The CDR3 consists of 17 residues. In DNA form, the CDR3 reads TGTGCCAGTAGTACCTCCCAGCGGTGGCCGAACACCGGGGAGCTGTTTTTT. Encoded protein: CASSTSQRWPNTGELFF.

This clone was counted between two and nine times. The chain combines TRBV5-6 with TRBJ2-1, with D possibly being TRBD2 (6 bases). V was pared by 5 bases and J by 6 bases, with 15 bases between. The CDR3 runs to 14 residues. Germline CDR1 SGHDT, CDR2 YYEEEE. The CDR3 loop is CASSGRYKVNEQFF. In DNA, the CDR3 is TGTGCCAGCAGTGGGAGGTATAAAGTCAATGAGCAGTTCTTC.

The rearrangement uses TRBV2 and TRBJ2-3; 8 positions agree with TRBD1. The V and J ends lost 10 bases and 4 bases, in that order; junction bases with no gene match: 13. Germline values: CDR1 SNHLY, CDR2 FYNNEI. The CDR3 loop spans 15 amino acids. In DNA, the CDR3 is TGTGCCACCGTAGCGGACAGGGAGATCTCAGATACGCAGTATTTT. Amino acids: CATVADREISDTQYF.

The genes are TRBV9 and TRBJ2-5; D perhaps matches TRBD2 (5 bases). Germline-derived CDR1 and CDR2 are SGDLS and YYNGEE. The CDR3 consists of 16 residues. Trimming stripped 0 bases from V and 0 bases from J, with 12 bases between. CDR3 loop: CASSVGASHYQETQYF. CDR3 sequence (DNA): TGTGCCAGCAGCGTAGGGGCTAGCCATTACCAAGAGACCCAGTACTTC.

This clone was seen just once. The chain is built from TRBV19 and TRBJ1-6; tentative D call: TRBD1 (6 bases). V dropped 2 bases and J dropped 10 bases, with 15 bases sitting between them. CDR3 length equals 15 residues. Germline V lookup: CDR1 LNHDA, CDR2 SQIVND (reference sequence). This CDR3 is CASSIKPRGGSPLHF. The DNA of the CDR3 is TGTGCCAGTAGTATAAAACCGAGGGGGGGATCACCCCTCCACTTT.

This sequence joins TRBV9 and TRBJ1-3; D is uncertain. The CDR3 consists of 15 residues. The germline V and J ends were trimmed by 3 bases and 3 bases, with 13 bases remaining between them. The germline V gene has CDR1 SGDLS and CDR2 YYNGEE. The DNA of the CDR3 is TGTGCCAGCAGCGCCCCAGGTGTGATTGGAAACACCATATATTTT. This gives the protein CASSAPGVIGNTIYF.

This clone has just a few counts. The chain uses TRBV30 and TRBJ2-7, with D maybe TRBD1 (6 bases). This CDR3 region has 13 residues. From germline, CDR1 is GTSNPN and CDR2 SVGIG (reference sequence). V was trimmed by 4 bases and J by 4 bases, leaving 14 bases between them. The CDR3, as DNA: TGTGCCTGGACCCGAACAGGGTTATACGAGCAGTACTTC. Its protein product is CAWTRTGLYEQYF.

This clone was detected only once. This chain joins TRBV28 and TRBJ1-1, with a weak D call TRBD1 (5 bases). This CDR3 contains 13 residues. The V gene's germline CDR1 is MDHEN and CDR2 SYDVKM. V lost 6 bases to trimming and J lost 7 bases, with 15 bases between them. For the CDR3, the DNA is TGTGCCAGCAGCCCTCCAAGGGGAGGTGAAGCTTTCTTT. As protein: CASSPPRGGEAFF.

The chain links TRBV23-1 to TRBJ2-3, with 9 nucleotides matching TRBD2. TRBV23-1 is identified as an open reading frame with a role that is uncertain. This CDR3 has 20 amino acids. J gave up 1 base and V 4 bases, and 18 bases lay outside the gene matches. CDR3 loop: CASSLVNLAGRAGGTDTQYF. The CDR3 region has the DNA TGCGCCAGCAGTCTAGTAAATCTAGCGGGGCGTGCCGGGGGCACAGATACGCAGTATTTT.

V gene TRBV2 combines with J gene TRBJ2-7; 8 nucleotides line up with TRBD1. This CDR3 is built from 15 residues. The ends lost 5 bases at V and 5 bases at J; junction bases unmatched: 11. CDR1 is SNHLY and CDR2 is FYNNEI in the germline V gene. The CDR3 protein is CASSLQDRVFDEQYF. CDR3 in DNA: TGTGCCAGCAGTTTACAGGACAGGGTGTTCGACGAGCAGTACTTC. The whole variable domain, remainder taken from reference TRBV2 and TRBJ2-7, is EPEVTQTPSHQVTQMGQEVILRCVPISNHLYFYWYRQILGQKVEFLVSFYNNEISEKSEIFDDQFSVERPDGSNFTLKIRSTKLEDSAMYFCASSLQDRVFDEQYFGPGTRLTVT.

The J gene is TRBJ2-2, the V gene TRBV18; a possible D gene is TRBD1 (5 bases). Trimming shortened V by 5 bases and J by 4 bases, and 8 bases separated the two germline ends. CDR1 is KGHSH and CDR2 is LQKENI in the germline V gene. The CDR3 has 13 residues. As DNA, the CDR3 is TGTGCCAGCTCAAGGGGTGGCACCGGGGAGCTGTTTTTT. Its translation: CASSRGGTGELFF.

V gene TRBV5-6 combines with J gene TRBJ2-2; the D gene is possibly TRBD1 (5 bases). Trimming took 0 bases from V and 5 from J, leaving 14 bases between them. Germline values: CDR1 SGHDT, CDR2 YYEEEE. The length of the CDR3 is 16 residues. The CDR3 DNA sequence: TGTGCCAGCAGCTTGGCCGTCAGGGTCAGGACCGGGGAGCTGTTTTTT. Protein sequence: CASSLAVRVRTGELFF.

The V call is TRBV7-9, the J call TRBJ2-2; 7 bases fit TRBD2. Germline trimming cut 5 bases from V and 1 base from J; bases unmatched to any gene: 7. Germline V lookup: CDR1 SEHNR, CDR2 FQNEAQ (reference sequence). This CDR3 is built from 16 residues. The CDR3 DNA is TGTGCCAGCAGCCAGCGGGGCAGTGTGAACACCGGGGAGCTGTTTTTT. Encoded protein: CASSQRGSVNTGELFF.

The V call is TRBV30, the J call TRBJ1-2; D gene unclear. CDR1 and CDR2 (germline): GTSNPN, SVGIG (reference sequence). V was clipped by 3 bases and J by 5 bases, with 16 bases between them. CDR3 size: 14 residues. The CDR3 DNA sequence: TGTGCCTGGAGGAGAGGGCTTTCAGGATATGGCTACACCTTC. Its protein product is CAWRRGLSGYGYTF.

In this sample, this clone turned up a few times. J is TRBJ2-1 and V is TRBV6-6; D possibly corresponds to TRBD1 (6 bases). The CDR3 length is 14 residues. Per the germline V gene, CDR1 is MNHNY and CDR2 is SVGAGI (reference sequence). The V gene lost 6 bases and the J gene lost 2 bases, with 11 bases spanning the gap. The chain's CDR3 is CASSVQGPYNEQFF. CDR3 nucleotides: TGTGCCAGCAGCGTACAGGGACCCTACAATGAGCAGTTCTTC.

The rearrangement joins TRBV6-5 to TRBJ1-1; TRBD1 agrees at 7 bases. The length of the CDR3 is 15 residues. Germline V gene lookup returns CDR1 MNHEY and CDR2 SVGAGI. V was clipped by 0 bases and J by 3 bases; unmatched bases: 4. CDR3 DNA sequence: TGTGCCAGCAGTTACTCGAGCAGGGGGGACACTGAAGCTTTCTTT. This sequence encodes CASSYSSRGDTEAFF.

V is TRBV6-5 and J is TRBJ1-6; D not resolved. This CDR3 is built from 13 residues. Germline lookup yields CDR1 MNHEY and CDR2 SVGAGI. Trimming left V 6 bases short and J 11 bases short, with 14 bases between. CDR3 coding DNA: TGTGCCAGCAGGACCAACGGGAATCCACCCCTCCACTTT. Amino acid sequence: CASRTNGNPPLHF.

The V gene is TRBV2, the J gene TRBJ2-7; TRBD1 aligns across 9 bases. The CDR3 extends over 14 amino acids. Germline-derived CDR1 and CDR2 are SNHLY and FYNNEI. Unmatched junction bases numbered 5, after V lost 6 bases and J lost 2 bases. The DNA of the CDR3 is TGTGCCAGCAGACCCACAGGGGGCGCCTACGAGCAGTACTTC. It specifies CASRPTGGAYEQYF. Based on the CDR3 plus reference TRBV2 and TRBJ2-7, the full variable domain is EPEVTQTPSHQVTQMGQEVILRCVPISNHLYFYWYRQILGQKVEFLVSFYNNEISEKSEIFDDQFSVERPDGSNFTLKIRSTKLEDSAMYFCASRPTGGAYEQYFGPGTRLTVT.

J is TRBJ2-1 and V is TRBV4-1; D unresolved. CDR3 length equals 14 residues. The ends were cut back, 4 bases at V and 3 bases at J, with 10 bases in the middle. Per germline, CDR1 MGHRA and CDR2 YSYEKL. The CDR3 region is CASSLRSNYNEQFF. The CDR3 nucleotides are TGCGCCAGCAGCCTCCGGTCTAACTACAATGAGCAGTTCTTC.

The chain uses TRBV7-2 and TRBJ1-1; the D gene is possibly TRBD1 (6 bases). Germline V gene sequence: CDR1 SGHTA, CDR2 FQGNSA. V was clipped by 5 bases and J by 1 base, with 14 bases between them. This CDR3 spans 15 amino acids. CDR3 amino acids: CASSPRGKGNTEAFF. The CDR3 DNA is TGTGCCAGCAGCCCGAGGGGGAAGGGGAACACTGAAGCTTTCTTT.

J is TRBJ1-2 and V is TRBV6-5, with 7 nucleotides matching TRBD1. Germline assignment: CDR1 MNHEY and CDR2 SVGAGI. The junction had 5 bases not matched to a gene; V was cut back by 6 bases and J by 4 bases. The CDR3 runs to 13 residues. Here the CDR3 DNA reads TGTGCCAGCAGCAGGGGGAGAGGCTATGGCTACACCTTC. It codes for CASSRGRGYGYTF.

As regards this clone: Other DNA sequences in this specimen translate into the identical CDR3. The chain combines TRBV18 with TRBJ2-5; possible D gene TRBD2, 5 bases. This CDR3 spans 15 amino acids. The germline V gene has CDR1 KGHSH and CDR2 LQKENI. V was clipped by 6 bases and J by 4 bases, with 18 bases between them. For the CDR3, the DNA is TGTGCCAGCTCGCCCCCGAGCGGAGGTGGAGAGACCCAGTACTTC. It yields the protein CASSPPSGGGETQYF.